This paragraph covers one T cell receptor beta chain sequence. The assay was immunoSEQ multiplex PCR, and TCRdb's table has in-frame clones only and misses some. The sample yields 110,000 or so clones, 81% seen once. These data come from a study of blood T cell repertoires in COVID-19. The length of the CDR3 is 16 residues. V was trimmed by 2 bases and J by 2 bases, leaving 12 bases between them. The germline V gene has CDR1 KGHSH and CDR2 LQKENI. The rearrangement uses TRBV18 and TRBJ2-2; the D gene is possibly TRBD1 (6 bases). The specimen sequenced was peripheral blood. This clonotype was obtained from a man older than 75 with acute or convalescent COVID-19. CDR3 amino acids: CASSPFGTLNTGELFF. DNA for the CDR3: TGTGCCAGCTCACCATTCGGGACACTAAACACCGGGGAGCTGTTTTTT.